Each of the 19 T cell receptor beta chains below was sequenced from the same sample in a study of cytomegalovirus exposure and HLA in healthy donors (dated by TCRdb to 2016 to 2017). Libraries were made using the immunoSEQ multiplex PCR assay. For the multiplex PCR, a mixture combining 60 forward primers for TCR Vbeta segments and 13 reverse primers for TCR Jbeta segments was used. In its TCRdb copy, this immuneACCESS table keeps in-frame sequences only and misses some clones. Where compared with another copy, unresolved V genes explain less than half of these, and the others have no known cause. A total of approximately 160,000 clones appear in this sample, nearly 80% of them only once. 0.66% of the sample is in the top ten clones. The sequenced material came from PBMCs. The receptors stem from a male donor in good health and CMV-seronegative.

The chain recombines TRBV19 with TRBJ1-1; D call uncertain. This CDR3 spans 14 amino acids. Per germline, CDR1 LNHDA and CDR2 SQIVND (reference sequence). Between the trimmed V and J ends, which lost 3 bases and 0 bases, there was a span of 8 bases. CDR3 sequence reads: CASSMTGVNTEAFF. The CDR3 DNA follows: TGTGCCAGTAGTATGACTGGAGTGAACACTGAAGCTTTCTTT.

This clone appeared a single time. This rearrangement joins TRBV29-1 to TRBJ2-5, with a weak D call TRBD1 (5 bases). V was trimmed by 3 bases and J by 5 bases, leaving 16 bases between them. Germline-derived CDR1 and CDR2 are SQVTM and ANQGSEA. The CDR3 consists of 14 residues. The CDR3 coding sequence is TGCAGCGTTGACCGGCTAGGGGTTGTGGAGACCCAGTACTTC. It encodes CSVDRLGVVETQYF.

The CDR3 DNA follows: TGTGCCAGCTCACCGACAGGGGCCAATGAGCAGTTCTTC. Protein: CASSPTGANEQFF. The rearrangement uses TRBV18 and TRBJ2-1, with TRBD1 matching over 8 bases. The germline gives CDR1 KGHSH, CDR2 LQKENI. V lost 3 bases, J lost 6 bases, and 1 base stayed unmatched. The CDR3 loop spans 13 amino acids.

This clone was picked up one time. V gene TRBV19 combines with J gene TRBJ1-4; D uncertain. The V gene lost 5 bases and the J gene lost 2 bases, with 12 bases spanning the gap. The CDR3 has 15 amino acids. Germline CDR1 and CDR2: LNHDA and SQIVND (reference sequence). The CDR3 sequence: CASSLSSGTNEKLFF. The CDR3 nucleotides are TGTGCCAGTAGTTTGTCTTCGGGGACTAATGAAAAACTGTTTTTT.

CDR3 in DNA: TGTGCCAGCAGCGCCTTGGCGGGAAGGGGCCAGCCCCAGCATTTT. Its protein product is CASSALAGRGQPQHF. The rearrangement links TRBV7-2 to TRBJ1-5; D might be TRBD1 (5 bases). The germline V and J ends were trimmed by 5 bases and 7 bases, with 18 bases remaining between them. The CDR3 runs to 15 residues. From germline, CDR1 is SGHTA and CDR2 FQGNSA.

The V call is TRBV7-2, the J call TRBJ2-7; perhaps TRBD2 as D (6 bases). Germline V gene data show CDR1 as SGHTA and CDR2 as FQGNSA. This CDR3 region has 16 residues. Trimming removed 2 bases from V and 2 bases from J, with 16 bases in between. CDR3 DNA: TGTGCCAGCAGCTTAAAACGTACTAGCATAACCTACGAGCAGTACTTC. Encoded protein: CASSLKRTSITYEQYF.

This chain joins TRBV5-1 and TRBJ1-6; D not certain. Germline CDR1 is SGHRS and CDR2 is YFSETQ. V lost 5 bases and J lost 0, with 9 bases in between. This CDR3 has 15 amino acids. CDR3 bases: TGCGCCAGCAGTTCCGAGGACTCCTATAATTCACCCCTCCACTTT. It is translated as CASSSEDSYNSPLHF.

The sample holds one count of this clone. Relative to the germline gene, one junction end is altered; a read error may explain this. The sample contains more than one DNA sequence encoding this CDR3. This chain links TRBV7-9 with TRBJ1-5, with TRBD1 matching 11 bases. CDR1 and CDR2 (germline): SEHNR, FQNEAQ (reference sequence). This CDR3 contains 13 residues. The CDR3 loop is CSSSWTGGQPQHF. The CDR3 nucleotides are TGTTCCAGCAGCTGGACAGGGGGCCAGCCCCAGCATTTT.

A word on this clone: One end of the junction varies from germline; a read error may be responsible. The J gene is TRBJ2-5, the V gene TRBV7-9, with 9 bases fitting TRBD2. This CDR3 is 15 amino acids long. The germline CDR1 and CDR2 sequences are SEHNR and FQNEAQ (reference sequence). The CDR3 sequence is CSSSFPSSGAETQYF. As DNA, the CDR3 is TGTTCCAGCAGCTTCCCGTCTAGCGGGGCAGAGACCCAGTACTTC. Based on the CDR3 plus reference TRBV7-9 and TRBJ2-5, the full variable domain is DTGVSQNPRHKITKRGQNVTFRCDPISEHNRLYWYRQTLGQGPEFLTYFQNEAQLEKSRLLSDRFSAERPKGSFSTLEIQRTEQGDSAMYLCSSSFPSSGAETQYFGPGTRLLVL.

The chain joins TRBV7-2 to TRBJ2-3, with D uncertain. The germline V gene encodes CDR1 SGHTA and CDR2 FQGNSA. V dropped 1 base and J dropped 0 bases, with 11 bases sitting between them. This CDR3 contains 16 residues. The CDR3 DNA reads TGTGCCAGCAGCTTAGTTGCCAGGCCCAGCACAGATACGCAGTATTTT. Its translation: CASSLVARPSTDTQYF. Together with reference TRBV7-2 and TRBJ2-3, the CDR3 gives the full variable domain: GAGVSQSPSNKVTEKGKDVELRCDPISGHTALYWYRQSLGQGLEFLIYFQGNSAPDKSGLPSDRFSAERTGGSVSTLTIQRTQQEDSAVYLCASSLVARPSTDTQYFGPGTRLTVL.

The chain has TRBV7-9 and TRBJ2-5; no firm D call. This CDR3 spans 14 amino acids. Trimming took off 3 bases at V and 1 base at J, with 9 bases between the two ends. CDR1 is SEHNR, CDR2 FQNEAQ, per germline (reference sequence). CDR3 region: CASSFQQAQETQYF. In DNA form, the CDR3 reads TGTGCCAGCAGCTTCCAGCAGGCCCAAGAGACCCAGTACTTC. Based on the CDR3 plus reference TRBV7-9 and TRBJ2-5, the full variable domain is DTGVSQNPRHKITKRGQNVTFRCDPISEHNRLYWYRQTLGQGPEFLTYFQNEAQLEKSRLLSDRFSAERPKGSFSTLEIQRTEQGDSAMYLCASSFQQAQETQYFGPGTRLLVL.

The genes are TRBV30 and TRBJ2-1; D unresolved. The CDR3 length is 12 residues. Per the germline V gene, CDR1 is GTSNPN and CDR2 is SVGIG (reference sequence). Trimming took 5 bases from V and 9 from J, leaving 14 bases between them. In nucleotides, the CDR3 is TGTGCCTGGGGTACAACGTCCAGTGAGCAGTTCTTC. It encodes CAWGTTSSEQFF.

This chain's CDR3 is CASSGGVNNQPQHF. The CDR3 nucleotides read TGTGCCAGCTCAGGGGGGGTGAACAATCAGCCCCAGCATTTT. The chain has TRBV18 and TRBJ1-5, with D possibly TRBD1 on 5 matching bases. Germline-derived CDR1 and CDR2 are KGHSH and LQKENI. The CDR3 sequence is 14 residues long. V was shortened by 5 bases and J by 3 bases, with 11 bases between the two germline ends.

This chain links TRBV7-2 with TRBJ2-4; no clear D. CDR1 SGHTA and CDR2 FQGNSA come from the germline V gene. The CDR3 spans 17 residues. V was trimmed by 5 bases and J by 0 bases, leaving 17 bases between them. The CDR3 nucleotides read TGTGCCAGCAGCGTCCGACTCGGAAGTATAGCCAAAAACATTCAGTACTTC. It specifies CASSVRLGSIAKNIQYF.

The J gene is TRBJ2-2, the V gene TRBV4-1; tentatively, D is TRBD1 (5 bases). The CDR3 length is 12 residues. Germline V CDR1 and CDR2: MGHRA, YSYEKL. V lost 0 bases and J 15 bases, leaving 11 bases between the germline ends. This CDR3 reads CASSQEGNRMFF. The CDR3, as DNA: TGCGCCAGCAGCCAAGAAGGGAACAGGATGTTTTTT.

This clone was seen only once. The J gene is TRBJ1-1, the V gene TRBV6-6; 10 positions match TRBD1. The germline V gene encodes CDR1 MNHNY and CDR2 SVGAGI (reference sequence). The CDR3 is made up of 16 amino acids. V gave up 6 bases and J gave up 1 base; unmatched junction bases: 8. CDR3 residues: CASRPGTGAANTEAFF. CDR3 sequence (DNA): TGTGCCAGCAGACCCGGGACAGGGGCGGCGAACACTGAAGCTTTCTTT.

This sequence joins TRBV2 and TRBJ1-2; TRBD1 matches 8 bases. The CDR3 runs to 12 residues. Germline trimming cut 6 bases from V and 5 bases from J; bases unmatched to any gene: 2. CDR1 SNHLY and CDR2 FYNNEI come from the germline V gene. The CDR3 DNA is TGTGCCAGCAGGACAGGGGATTATGGCTACACCTTC. It encodes CASRTGDYGYTF.

The CDR3 DNA reads TGTGCCAGCAGCCCTTCGGCAGGGTGGACCGAGCAGTACTTC. Its protein is CASSPSAGWTEQYF. The chain joins TRBV7-8 to TRBJ2-7; TRBD1 is a possible D gene (5 bases). The CDR3 loop spans 14 amino acids. V was pared by 5 bases and J by 6 bases, with 17 bases between. The V gene's germline CDR1 is SGHVS and CDR2 FQNEAQ.

The rearrangement joins TRBV19 to TRBJ2-2; D gene unclear. This CDR3 comprises 16 residues. CDR1 and CDR2 from the germline V gene are LNHDA and SQIVND (reference sequence). V was trimmed by 2 bases and J by 4 bases, leaving 14 bases between them. CDR3 DNA: TGTGCCAGTAGTATAAAAGGCCAGGTGGGCACCGGGGAGCTGTTTTTT. It is translated as CASSIKGQVGTGELFF.